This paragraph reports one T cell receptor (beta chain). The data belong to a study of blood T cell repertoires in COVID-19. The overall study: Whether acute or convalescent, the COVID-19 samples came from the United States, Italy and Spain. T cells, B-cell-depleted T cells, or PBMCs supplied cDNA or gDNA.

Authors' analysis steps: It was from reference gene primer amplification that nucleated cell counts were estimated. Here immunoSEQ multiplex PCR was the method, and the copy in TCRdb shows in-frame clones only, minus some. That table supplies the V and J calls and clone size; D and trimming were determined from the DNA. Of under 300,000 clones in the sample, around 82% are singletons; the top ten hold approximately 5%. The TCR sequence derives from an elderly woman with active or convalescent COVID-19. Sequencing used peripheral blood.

CDR3 sequence: CASSVEAGGRTDTQYF. The CDR3 coding sequence is TGTGCCAGCAGCGTAGAGGCGGGAGGACGGACAGATACGCAGTATTTT. This rearrangement joins TRBV9 to TRBJ2-3, with 8 bases fitting TRBD2. Losses at the gene ends were 0 bases for V and 3 bases for J; bases not matched to a gene: 6. CDR3 size: 16 residues. Germline V gene lookup returns CDR1 SGDLS and CDR2 YYNGEE.